These T cell receptor beta chains were read from a single sample in a study of cytomegalovirus exposure and HLA in healthy donors. TCRdb's table, derived via immunoSEQ multiplex PCR, lists solely in-frame clones and lacks some. Counted here are tens of thousands of clones, about four fifths occurring once; the ten biggest clones make up roughly an eighth. Source material: PBMCs. The receptors originated from a male donor in good health and CMV-seropositive. Both conserved end residues are part of each CDR3. Fields, in order: V gene, D gene, clone size, J gene, CDR3 DNA, CDR3 protein. D genes are given only for firm matches. The size field is filled for only some rows; it gives once, few, many or a size class.

>TRBV7-2|-|-|TRBJ1-6
TGTGCCAGCAGCTTAGTGATGCTGAGCTCCTATAATTCACCCCTCCACTTT
CASSLVMLSSYNSPLHF
>TRBV5-4|TRBD2|-|TRBJ2-7
TGTGCCATCGGACTAGCGGGAGGTCGAGAGCAGTACTTC
CAIGLAGGREQYF
>TRBV5-1|TRBD1|-|TRBJ1-2
TGCGCCAGCAGCTCAGGGACAGGGCCGTCCTATGGCTACACCTTC
CASSSGTGPSYGYTF
>TRBV6-1|-|once|TRBJ1-2
TGTGCCAGCAGTGAAGTTCCGACAGCTGGCTACACCTTC
CASSEVPTAGYTF
>TRBV28|-|few|TRBJ2-2
TGTGCCAGCATAACGGGGACGAACACCGGGGAGCTGTTTTTT
CASITGTNTGELFF
>TRBV7-2|TRBD1|-|TRBJ2-7
TGTGCCAGCAGCTTATTTAAATTGGGGACAGGGTCCTACGAGCAGTACTTC
CASSLFKLGTGSYEQYF
>TRBV21-1|-|-|TRBJ1-4
TGTGCCAGCAGCAAATGGGGCCCTACAGGGGATGGAGATGAAAAACTGTTTTTT
CASSKWGPTGDGDEKLFF
>TRBV7-9|-|-|TRBJ1-2
TGTGCCAGCAGCCCACGGGGGGATGGCTACACCTTC
CASSPRGDGYTF
>TRBV4-1|-|once|TRBJ1-1
TGCGCCAGCAGCCAAGCCCCTATGAACACTGAAGCTTTCTTT
CASSQAPMNTEAFF
>TRBV7-3|-|-|TRBJ1-4
TGTGCCAGCAGCTCCCAGGGTATCGGAGGGGAAAAACTGTTTTTT
CASSSQGIGGEKLFF
>TRBV6-5|-|once|TRBJ2-2
TGTGCCAGCAGTTCCGCGTCGAACAGGGATACCGGGGAGCTGTTTTTT
CASSSASNRDTGELFF
>TRBV27|-|-|TRBJ2-3
TGTGCCAGCAGTTTAGGACAGAACACAGATACGCAGTATTTT
CASSLGQNTDTQYF
>TRBV27|-|-|TRBJ2-7
TGTGCCAGCAGTGGAGGAGGCGAGCAGTACTTC
CASSGGGEQYF
>TRBV5-8|-|few|TRBJ2-3
TGTGCCAGCAGCAAGTCGGGGAGTGTCCTCACAGATACGCAGTATTTT
CASSKSGSVLTDTQYF
>TRBV2|TRBD1|-|TRBJ2-2
TGTGCCAGCCGCCGTCAGGGGGCGAACACCGGGGAGCTGTTTTTT
CASRRQGANTGELFF
>TRBV2|TRBD2|-|TRBJ2-3
TGTGCCAGCAGCCGGGGACTACCGACCTGGGATACGCAGTATTTT
CASSRGLPTWDTQYF
>TRBV5-1|-|-|TRBJ1-6
TGCGCCAGCAGCTTAGCCAGGGAGGATTCACCCCTCCACTTT
CASSLAREDSPLHF
>TRBV5-1|-|-|TRBJ1-3
TGCGCCAGCAAATGGGGGCAGCTCGAGATGAACACCATATATTTT
CASKWGQLEMNTIYF
>TRBV28|TRBD1|-|TRBJ1-4
TGTGCCAGCAGTTTATTAAGGACAGGACCAACTAATGAAAAACTGTTTTTT
CASSLLRTGPTNEKLFF
>TRBV9|TRBD2|-|TRBJ2-5
TGTGCCAGCAGCCAAGCGGGGGAAGAGACCCAGTACTTC
CASSQAGEETQYF
>TRBV7-2|TRBD1|few|TRBJ2-7
TGTGCCAGCAGCTTATCCGGGGACAGGTCCTACGAGCAGTACTTC
CASSLSGDRSYEQYF
>TRBV5-1|-|-|TRBJ1-5
TGCGCCAGCAGCCGGGGAGGAGGGAATCAGCCCCAGCATTTT
CASSRGGGNQPQHF
>TRBV7-2|-|once|TRBJ1-2
TGTGCCAGCAGTCCCCAGCGGGTTATTGGCTATGGCTACACCTTC
CASSPQRVIGYGYTF
>TRBV29-1|-|once|TRBJ2-5
TGCAGCGTGGGCGCCAACGCCGCGGGGGAGACCCAGTACTTC
CSVGANAAGETQYF
>TRBV19|-|few|TRBJ2-2
TGTGCCAGTAGTACTATTACCGGGGAGCTGTTTTTT
CASSTITGELFF
>TRBV5-6|TRBD1|-|TRBJ1-2
TGTGCCAGCAGCTGGGACAGGTTATATGGCTACACCTTC
CASSWDRLYGYTF
>TRBV7-9|-|-|TRBJ1-1
TGTGCCAGCAGCTTCAGCGGGATTGTATACACTGAAGCTTTCTTT
CASSFSGIVYTEAFF
>TRBV30|TRBD1|few|TRBJ2-7
TGTGCCTGGAGTGTCGACAGGGCCCGGTACGAGCAGTACTTC
CAWSVDRARYEQYF
>TRBV9|-|-|TRBJ1-2
TGTGCCAGCAGCACCACCCGAGGGGGGGGTGGCTACACCTTC
CASSTTRGGGGYTF
>TRBV5-1|TRBD2|-|TRBJ2-3
TGCGCCAGCAGCGATAATGGGGGGACTAGGTCAGATACGCAGTATTTT
CASSDNGGTRSDTQYF
>TRBV19|-|-|TRBJ1-1
TGTGCCAGTAGTATGGGGAGGAACACTGAAGCTTTCTTT
CASSMGRNTEAFF
>TRBV6-6|TRBD2|-|TRBJ2-7
TGTGCCAGCAGTTACTCGAGCGGGGGGGCCTCCTACGAGCAGTACTTC
CASSYSSGGASYEQYF